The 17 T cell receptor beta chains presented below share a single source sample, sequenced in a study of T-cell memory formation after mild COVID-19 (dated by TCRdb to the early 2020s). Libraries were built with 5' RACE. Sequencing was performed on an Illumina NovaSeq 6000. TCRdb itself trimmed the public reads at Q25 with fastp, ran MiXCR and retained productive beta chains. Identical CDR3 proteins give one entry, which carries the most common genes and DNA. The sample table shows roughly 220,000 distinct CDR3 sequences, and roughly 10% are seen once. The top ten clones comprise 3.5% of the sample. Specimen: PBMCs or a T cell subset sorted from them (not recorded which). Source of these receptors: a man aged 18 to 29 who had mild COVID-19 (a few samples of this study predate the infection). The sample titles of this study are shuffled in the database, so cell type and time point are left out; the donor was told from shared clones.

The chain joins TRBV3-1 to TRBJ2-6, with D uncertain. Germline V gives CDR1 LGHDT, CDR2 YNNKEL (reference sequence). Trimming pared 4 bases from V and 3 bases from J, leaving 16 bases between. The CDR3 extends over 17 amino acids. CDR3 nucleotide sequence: TGTGCCAGCAGCCCCCAGTCAGGCTGGGGTGGGGCCAACGTCCTGACTTTC. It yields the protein CASSPQSGWGGANVLTF.

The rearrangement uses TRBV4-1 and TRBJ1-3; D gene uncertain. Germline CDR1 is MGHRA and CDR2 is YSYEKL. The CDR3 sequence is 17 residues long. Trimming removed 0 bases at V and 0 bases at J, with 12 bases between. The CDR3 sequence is CASSQDSLRSSGNTIYF. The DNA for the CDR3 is TGCGCCAGCAGCCAAGATTCTCTGCGGTCCTCTGGAAACACCATATATTTT.

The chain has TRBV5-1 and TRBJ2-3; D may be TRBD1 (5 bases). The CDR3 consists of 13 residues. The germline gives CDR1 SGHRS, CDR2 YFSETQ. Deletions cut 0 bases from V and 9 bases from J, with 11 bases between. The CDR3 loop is CASSLEWGLTQYF. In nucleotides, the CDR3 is TGCGCCAGCAGCTTGGAATGGGGCTTGACGCAGTATTTT.

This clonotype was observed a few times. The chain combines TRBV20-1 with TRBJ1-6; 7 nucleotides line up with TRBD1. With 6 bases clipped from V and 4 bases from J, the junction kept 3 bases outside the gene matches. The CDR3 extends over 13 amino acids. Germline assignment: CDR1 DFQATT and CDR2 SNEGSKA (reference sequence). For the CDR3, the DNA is TGCAGTGCCCGGGGACAGTATAATTCACCCCTCCACTTT. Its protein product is CSARGQYNSPLHF.

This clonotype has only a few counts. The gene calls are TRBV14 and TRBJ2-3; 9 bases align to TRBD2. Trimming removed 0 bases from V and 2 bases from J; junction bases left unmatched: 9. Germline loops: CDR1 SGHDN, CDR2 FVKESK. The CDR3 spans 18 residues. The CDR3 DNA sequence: TGTGCCAGCAGCCAAGAAAGGAAACTAGCGGGTTACACAGATACGCAGTATTTT. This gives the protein CASSQERKLAGYTDTQYF.

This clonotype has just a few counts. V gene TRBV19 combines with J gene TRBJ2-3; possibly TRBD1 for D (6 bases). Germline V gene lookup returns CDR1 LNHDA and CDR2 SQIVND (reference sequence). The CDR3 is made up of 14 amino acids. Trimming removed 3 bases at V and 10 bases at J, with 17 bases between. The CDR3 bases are TGTGCCAGTAGTATTGCGCTACAGGGACCCCCGCAGTATTTT. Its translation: CASSIALQGPPQYF.

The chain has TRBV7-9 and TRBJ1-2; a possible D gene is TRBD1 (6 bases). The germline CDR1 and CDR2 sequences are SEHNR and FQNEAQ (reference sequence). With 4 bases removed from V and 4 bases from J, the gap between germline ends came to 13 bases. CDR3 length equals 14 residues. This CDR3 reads CASSSRQEFYGYTF. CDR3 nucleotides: TGTGCCAGCAGCTCGAGACAGGAATTCTATGGCTACACCTTC.

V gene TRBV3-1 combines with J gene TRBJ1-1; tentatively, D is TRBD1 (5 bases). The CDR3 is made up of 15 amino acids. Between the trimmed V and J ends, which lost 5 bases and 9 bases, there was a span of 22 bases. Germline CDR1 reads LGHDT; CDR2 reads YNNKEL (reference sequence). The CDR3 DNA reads TGTGCCAGCAGCTCAAACCCGGGACTCGGGGCTCAAGCTTTCTTT. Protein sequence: CASSSNPGLGAQAFF.

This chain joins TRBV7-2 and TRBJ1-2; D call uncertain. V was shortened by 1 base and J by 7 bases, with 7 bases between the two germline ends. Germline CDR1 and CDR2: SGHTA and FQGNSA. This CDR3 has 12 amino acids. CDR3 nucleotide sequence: TGTGCCAGCAGCTTAGTTACGTCTGGCTACACCTTC. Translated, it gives CASSLVTSGYTF. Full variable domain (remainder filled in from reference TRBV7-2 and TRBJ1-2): GAGVSQSPSNKVTEKGKDVELRCDPISGHTALYWYRQSLGQGLEFLIYFQGNSAPDKSGLPSDRFSAERTGGSVSTLTIQRTQQEDSAVYLCASSLVTSGYTFGSGTRLTVV.

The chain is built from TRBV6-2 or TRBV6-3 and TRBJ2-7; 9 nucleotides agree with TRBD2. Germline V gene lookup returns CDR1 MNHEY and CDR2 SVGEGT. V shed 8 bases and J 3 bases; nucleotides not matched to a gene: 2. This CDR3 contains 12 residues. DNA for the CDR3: TGTGCCAGCGGACTAGCGCGCTACGAGCAGTACGTC. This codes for CASGLARYEQYV.

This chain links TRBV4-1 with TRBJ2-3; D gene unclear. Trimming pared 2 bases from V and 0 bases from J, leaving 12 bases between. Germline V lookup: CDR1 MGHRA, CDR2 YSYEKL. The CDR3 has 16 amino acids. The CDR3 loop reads CASSQSRAASTDTQYF. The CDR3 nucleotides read TGCGCCAGCAGCCAAAGTCGGGCCGCTAGCACAGATACGCAGTATTTT.

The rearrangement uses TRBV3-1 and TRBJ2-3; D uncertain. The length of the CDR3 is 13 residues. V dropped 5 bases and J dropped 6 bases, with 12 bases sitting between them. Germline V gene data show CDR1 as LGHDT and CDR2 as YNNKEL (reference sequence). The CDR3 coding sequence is TGTGCCAGCAGCTCTGCTTCGCCGGATACGCAGTATTTT. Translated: CASSSASPDTQYF.

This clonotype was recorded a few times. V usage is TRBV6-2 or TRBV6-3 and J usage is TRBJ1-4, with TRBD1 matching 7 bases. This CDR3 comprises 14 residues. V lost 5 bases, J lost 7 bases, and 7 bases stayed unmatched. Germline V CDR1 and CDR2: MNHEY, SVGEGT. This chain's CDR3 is CASSMTGIPEKLFF. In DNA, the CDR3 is TGTGCCAGCAGTATGACAGGGATTCCTGAAAAACTGTTTTTT.

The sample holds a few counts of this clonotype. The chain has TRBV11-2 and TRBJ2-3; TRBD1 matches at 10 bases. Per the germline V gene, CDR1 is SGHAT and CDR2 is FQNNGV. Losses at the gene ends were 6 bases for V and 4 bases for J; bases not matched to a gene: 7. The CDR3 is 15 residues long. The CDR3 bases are TGTGCCAGCAGGAGGACAGGGGGGAGGTCAGATACGCAGTATTTT. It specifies CASRRTGGRSDTQYF.

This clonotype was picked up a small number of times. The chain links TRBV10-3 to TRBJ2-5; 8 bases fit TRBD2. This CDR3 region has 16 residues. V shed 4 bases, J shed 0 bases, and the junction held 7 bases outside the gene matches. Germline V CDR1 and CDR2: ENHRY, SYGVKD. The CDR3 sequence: CAISGRERGYQETQYF. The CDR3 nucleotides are TGTGCCATCAGTGGAAGGGAGCGGGGGTACCAAGAGACCCAGTACTTC.

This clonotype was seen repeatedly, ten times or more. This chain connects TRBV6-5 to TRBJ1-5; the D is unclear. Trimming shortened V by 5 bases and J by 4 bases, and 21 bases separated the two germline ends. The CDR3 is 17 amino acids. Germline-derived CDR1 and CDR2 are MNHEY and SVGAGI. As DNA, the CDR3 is TGTGCCAGCAGTCGAACTTTCCGGGGAGAACAAAATCAGCCCCAGCATTTT. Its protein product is CASSRTFRGEQNQPQHF.

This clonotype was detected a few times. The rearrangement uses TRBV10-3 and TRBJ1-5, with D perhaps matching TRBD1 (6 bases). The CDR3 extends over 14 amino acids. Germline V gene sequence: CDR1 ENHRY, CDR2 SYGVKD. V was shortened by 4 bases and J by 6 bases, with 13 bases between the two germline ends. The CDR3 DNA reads TGTGCCATCAGTGGTTACAGGGAAGGTCAGCCCCAGCATTTT. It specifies CAISGYREGQPQHF.